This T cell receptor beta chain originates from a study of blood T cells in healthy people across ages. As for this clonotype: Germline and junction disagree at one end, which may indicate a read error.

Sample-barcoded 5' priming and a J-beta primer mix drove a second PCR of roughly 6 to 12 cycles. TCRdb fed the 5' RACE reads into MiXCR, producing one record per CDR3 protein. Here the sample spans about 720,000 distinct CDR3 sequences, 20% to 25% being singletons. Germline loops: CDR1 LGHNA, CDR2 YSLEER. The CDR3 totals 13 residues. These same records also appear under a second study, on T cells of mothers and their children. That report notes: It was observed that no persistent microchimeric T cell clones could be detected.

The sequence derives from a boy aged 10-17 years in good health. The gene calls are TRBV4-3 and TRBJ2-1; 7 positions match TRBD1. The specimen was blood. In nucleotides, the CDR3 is TGCGTCAGCAGCCACAGACAGGGCAATGAGCAGTTCTTC. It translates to CVSSHRQGNEQFF.